What follows describes a single TCR beta chain. This clonotype was observed many times. Its specific antigen is unknown. No base qualities exist here, and no much larger clone lies one base off it. This specimen belongs to a study of human T cells and chemical hapten exposure (dated by TCRdb to the early 2020s). For the wider study: For sensitization, 2% DPC in acetone was applied to a roughly 2 cm by roughly 2 cm area of upper inner arm skin. Blood samples were taken from patients before sensitization (week 0) and at 2, 6 and about 24 weeks after DPC sensitization. Throughout the study period of about 25 weeks, patients also received therapeutic DPC doses to the scalp every week. Most of the patients in the cohort were female, and the cohort covered alopecia areata with under or over 50% scalp involvement, alopecia totalis and alopecia universalis. Libraries were pooled for sequencing, and per-sample TCR yields varied mainly because of small differences in library volumes within the pool. About 29 alopecia patients gave blood for TCR sequencing at one to four time points (pre-sensitization, 2, 6 and 24 weeks). Patch testing was done on the upper back using Finn chambers containing 0.01% DPC, and results were scored after 6 days according to International Contact Dermatitis Research Group standards. In alopecia patients, the study followed how the peripheral blood TCR repertoire changed in vivo over primary and secondary sensitization to diphenylcyclopropenone (DPC), a hapten.

The CDR3 sequence holds 13 residues, the cysteine and phenylalanine included. The kept DNA is CDR3 alone, 39 bases in frame from the first base. V is cut back by 5 bases and J by 5 bases, with 6 bases in the junction unmatched. Based on the germline V gene, the CDR1 and CDR2 sequences are SQVTM and ANQGSEA. The time point label here, explained by the study, means: patch test 2, 6 weeks after DPC sensitization. The sample's treatment or condition label, decoded: therapeutic diphenylcyclopropenone sensitization with weekly scalp DPC. Blood at each patch-test visit was drawn before the patch test was applied. Patients were considered eligible if aged 18 to 70, diagnosed with alopecia and deemed suitable for DPC therapy, and patients were excluded if pregnant. Total RNA was extracted from unfractionated whole blood that had been collected in Tempus Blood RNA tubes. Overall results and qualifications from the work: DPC sensitization did not change the number of TCRs with a frequency above 1 in 1000, and there was no evidence of changes in global repertoire structure. After repeated subsampling, changes were observed in the strength of the expansion versus patch-test correlation and in the threshold at which the correlation became significant. The number of PT1 expanded TCRs positively correlated with patch test score, significant at thresholds 8, 16 and 32 but not 4. Expanded TCRs formed significantly more large CDR3 similarity clusters than pre-sensitization or healthy control sets, consistent with antigen-driven responses. Alopecia, a presumed autoimmune disease, was present in all patients, so the immune response of the patients might differ from that of healthy individuals.

The library came from RACE. Sequenced using a NextSeq 500. During library preparation, unique molecular identifiers were attached to individual cDNA molecules so that TCRs could be counted quantitatively and reproducibly. Each blood RNA sample was used to sequence both TCR alpha and TCR beta chains. The authors' analysis ran thus. A median of roughly 98,000 TCRs per sample was observed, with a range of 23,224 to 690,600. The Decombinator software suite was used to annotate the V, J and CDR3 of the TCR reads. For PS versus PT1 abundance plots, all samples were subsampled to the same number of TCRs (28,000). TCRs were defined as expanded if absent before sensitization and observed at least eight times at the 2-week time point. TCRdb passed the public sequencing reads through fastp at Q25 and MiXCR, retaining productive beta sequences. Entries are consolidated by CDR3 protein sequence, retaining the most common genes and DNA. These V and J calls originate from TCRdb's pipeline instead of the authors' own analysis. Counted in this sample were 75,000 to 90,000 distinct CDR3 sequences; about 10% of them appeared once. The leading ten clones occupy around 5% of the sample.

The receptor comes from a woman aged 45-65 years with alopecia areata. Some clones in this sample may be carry-over from other donors' samples. This chain joins TRBV29-1 to TRBJ2-1; 7 middle bases align to TRBD2. The material sequenced was whole blood, taken in connection with sensitization to the hapten diphenylcyclopropenone (DPC). The CDR3 region: CSVFRLADNEQFF. The bases are TGCAGCGTTTTCCGGCTAGCGGACAATGAGCAGTTCTTC.